The present T cell receptor (beta chain) was sequenced within a study of CD8 T cells in ankylosing spondylitis. Making the TCR beta libraries involved quantitative 5'-RACE with molecular barcodes. TCRdb reprocessed the 5' RACE reads via MiXCR and lists one record per CDR3 protein. In the table there are approximately 290,000 distinct CDR3 sequences, under 25% of which are singletons. Study findings and constraints: Clones that were linked to disease were CD8+ and were relatively rare in peripheral blood. There were earlier reports of some motif variants in reactive arthritis synovial fluid and blood. Within ankylosing spondylitis blood, a TCR beta motif made up of under 10 highly homologous variants appeared to be characteristic.

This clonotype was seen a single time. Antigen specificity is unknown. The sequence derives from a female donor with ankylosing spondylitis or in good health (not recorded which). Sequenced material: blood, either unsorted or a sorted T cell fraction (not recorded which).

CDR3 nucleotide sequence: TGTGCCAGCAGTGCCGACACTGGATCACCCCTCCACTTT. The encoded protein is CASSADTGSPLHF. The J gene is TRBJ1-6, the V gene TRBV3-1; D gene uncertain. Germline V gives CDR1 LGHDT, CDR2 YNNKEL (reference sequence). There are 13 residues in the CDR3. V shed 6 bases and J shed 10 bases, with 13 bases lying between them.